Presented here are 4 T cell receptor beta chains from one specimen sequenced in a study of T cells in Graves' hyperthyroidism and ophthalmopathy. Researchers took RNA transcripts and amplified the TCR beta CDR3 regions from them. The primer set for the first-round RT-PCR of the TCR CDR3 was HTBI. A single record per CDR3 protein comes from TCRdb applying MiXCR to the multiplex PCR reads. Among under 350,000 distinct CDR3 sequences listed, around a sixth were seen once. The source material was blood. The origin of the receptors is a woman aged 45-65 years with Graves' hyperthyroidism.

The table lists this clonotype with a few counts. The genes are TRBV6-2 or TRBV6-3 and TRBJ2-1, with 8 bases lining up with TRBD2. The CDR3 loop spans 15 amino acids. V lost 2 bases, J lost 8 bases, and 8 bases stayed unmatched. Germline CDR1 reads MNHEY; CDR2 reads SVGEGT. The CDR3 loop is CASSYRGLAGHEQFF. The CDR3 bases are TGTGCCAGCAGTTACAGAGGGCTAGCGGGTCATGAGCAGTTCTTC.

This clonotype was found many times. The genes are TRBV3-1 and TRBJ2-2; 8 nucleotides align to TRBD2. The V and J ends lost 7 bases and 5 bases, in that order; junction bases with no gene match: 6. CDR1 and CDR2 from the germline V gene are LGHDT and YNNKEL (reference sequence). The CDR3 has 14 amino acids. The CDR3 coding sequence is TGTGCCAGCATGAGGACTAGCAGTACCGGGGAGCTGTTTTTT. As protein: CASMRTSSTGELFF.

The rearrangement joins TRBV5-5 to TRBJ2-7; 7 nucleotides align to TRBD1. The germline gives CDR1 SGHKS, CDR2 YYEKEE (reference sequence). Germline trimming cut 1 base from V and 3 bases from J; bases unmatched to any gene: 10. The CDR3 consists of 16 residues. The CDR3, as DNA: TGTGCCAGCAGCTTGATTTACGGACAGGCCTTCTACGAGCAGTACGTC. It yields the protein CASSLIYGQAFYEQYV.

The CDR3 DNA is TGTGCCAGCAGCGTAGGTCTTCCCCCCGATACGCAGTATTTT. Its translation is CASSVGLPPDTQYF. V gene TRBV9 combines with J gene TRBJ2-3, with D unresolved. Germline V gene lookup returns CDR1 SGDLS and CDR2 YYNGEE. The CDR3 has 14 amino acids. The V and J ends lost 0 bases and 6 bases respectively, with 11 bases between them. Based on the CDR3 plus reference TRBV9 and TRBJ2-3, the full variable domain is DSGVTQTPKHLITATGQRVTLRCSPRSGDLSVYWYQQSLDQGLQFLIQYYNGEERAKGNILERFSAQQFPDLHSELNLSSLELGDSALYFCASSVGLPPDTQYFGPGTRLTVL.